This T cell receptor beta chain was captured in a study of T cell responses to AZD1222 COVID-19 vaccine. The method was immunoSEQ multiplex PCR; TCRdb's version includes in-frame clones alone and lacks a portion of them. The sample consists of about 130,000 clones, approximately 94% of them appearing once. Germline V lookup: CDR1 SGHTS, CDR2 YDEGEE. The CDR3 covers 14 residues. The ends were cut back, 3 bases at V and 2 bases at J, with 11 bases in the middle. This clonotype was sampled from an adult in good health. This chain joins TRBV5-8 and TRBJ1-2; D uncertain. Source: peripheral blood, taken on day 0 of AZD1222 vaccination. The CDR3 DNA is TGTGCCAGCAGCTCGTACAGAAGCAACTATGGCTACACCTTC. This translates into CASSSYRSNYGYTF.